A single sample gave rise to the 13 T cell receptor beta chains below, sequenced in a study of cytomegalovirus exposure and HLA in healthy donors. The PCR made use of 60 Vbeta and 13 Jbeta primers. Data came from immunoSEQ multiplex PCR; TCRdb stores just in-frame clones and leaves some out. The table lists approximately 210,000 clones, about 76% of them singletons. What was sequenced was PBMCs. The source of these receptors is a male donor in good health and CMV-seropositive.

The chain links TRBV27 to TRBJ2-2; D is ambiguous. CDR3 size: 13 residues. V lost 7 bases, J lost 5 bases, and 11 bases lay in between. From germline, CDR1 is MNHEY and CDR2 SMNVEV (reference sequence). The CDR3: CASTRGVTGELFF. DNA for the CDR3: TGTGCCAGCACCCGAGGTGTTACCGGGGAGCTGTTTTTT.

J is TRBJ1-5 and V is TRBV13, with 8 bases aligning to TRBD1. From germline, CDR1 is PRHDT and CDR2 FYEKMQ (reference sequence). The CDR3 runs to 14 residues. V dropped 5 bases and J dropped 5; count of bases not matched to a gene: 5. CDR3 coding DNA: TGTGCCAGCAGCAAACAGGGGGGGGATCAGCCCCAGCATTTT. Its translation is CASSKQGGDQPQHF.

This clone occurred once. Other DNA sequences of this sample code for an identical CDR3. J is TRBJ1-3 and V is TRBV6-5; tentatively, D is TRBD1 (5 bases). V was trimmed by 2 bases and J by 1 base, leaving 6 bases between them. There are 14 residues in the CDR3. Germline CDR1 is MNHEY and CDR2 is SVGAGI. The CDR3 reads CASSYDSSGNTIYF. CDR3 in DNA: TGTGCCAGCAGTTACGACAGTTCTGGAAACACCATATATTTT.

This chain links TRBV5-1 with TRBJ1-1, with unresolved D. The ends were cut back, 6 bases at V and 7 bases at J, with 10 bases in the middle. Germline V lookup: CDR1 SGHRS, CDR2 YFSETQ. This CDR3 is built from 11 residues. The chain's CDR3 is CASTLGSEAFF. The CDR3 nucleotides are TGCGCCAGCACCCTTGGCAGTGAAGCTTTCTTT.

The gene calls are TRBV29-1 and TRBJ2-5; 7 nucleotides align to TRBD1. V lost 6 bases and J lost 4; bases outside the gene matches: 8. Germline V CDR1 and CDR2: SQVTM, ANQGSEA. This CDR3 region has 13 residues. CDR3 sequence reads: CSVDRASGETQYF. The CDR3 coding sequence is TGCAGCGTAGACAGGGCGTCGGGAGAGACCCAGTACTTC. The whole variable domain, remainder taken from reference TRBV29-1 and TRBJ2-5, is SAVISQKPSRDICQRGTSLTIQCQVDSQVTMMFWYRQQPGQSLTLIATANQGSEATYESGFVIDKFPISRPNLTFSTLTVSNMSPEDSSIYLCSVDRASGETQYFGPGTRLLVL.

This chain links TRBV5-4 with TRBJ2-1; TRBD2 matches at 9 bases. This CDR3 is built from 16 residues. Germline loops: CDR1 SGHNT, CDR2 YYREEE (reference sequence). V lost 0 bases and J lost 7; bases outside the gene matches: 8. CDR3 coding DNA: TGTGCCAGCAGCTTGGATGATAGCGGGAGTAGGAATGAGCAGTTCTTC. Encoded protein: CASSLDDSGSRNEQFF.

The chain carries TRBV4-1 and TRBJ2-2; TRBD1 matches 7 bases. This CDR3 comprises 14 residues. CDR1 and CDR2 (germline): MGHRA, YSYEKL. After removal of 2 bases from V and 4 bases from J, the junction contained 1 base not matched to a gene. This chain's CDR3 is CASSQRQGTGELFF. The CDR3 DNA sequence: TGCGCCAGCAGCCAACGACAGGGCACCGGGGAGCTGTTTTTT.

The chain is built from TRBV4-1 and TRBJ1-3; D ambiguous. The CDR3 has 15 amino acids. Trimming stripped 4 bases from V and 1 base from J, with 11 bases between. Germline V gene lookup returns CDR1 MGHRA and CDR2 YSYEKL. The CDR3 DNA follows: TGCGCCAGCAGCCTCCCCGGCAGGTCTGGAAACACCATATATTTT. It is translated as CASSLPGRSGNTIYF.

This rearrangement joins TRBV23-1 to TRBJ1-1; 11 nucleotides line up with TRBD1. TRBV23-1 is placed among ORFs of uncertain function. There are 14 residues in the CDR3. The V segment lost 6 bases and the J segment 3 bases; nucleotides outside the gene matches: 3. The CDR3 DNA follows: TGCGCCAGCAGGGACAGGGGGCTTCACACTGAAGCTTTCTTT. Translating it yields CASRDRGLHTEAFF.

The rearrangement joins TRBV28 to TRBJ2-7; no firm D call. Germline V lookup: CDR1 MDHEN, CDR2 SYDVKM. CDR3 length equals 12 residues. V gave up 4 bases and J gave up 0 bases, with 4 bases separating them. The CDR3: CASSYLSYEQYF. The CDR3 bases are TGTGCCAGCAGTTATCTCTCCTACGAGCAGTACTTC.

The V call is TRBV27, the J call TRBJ1-1; 9 nucleotides agree with TRBD1. The V and J ends lost 6 bases and 1 base, in that order; junction bases with no gene match: 9. This CDR3 spans 16 amino acids. Germline loops: CDR1 MNHEY, CDR2 SMNVEV (reference sequence). The CDR3 loop is CASSLLQGAGNTEAFF. The CDR3 DNA reads as TGTGCCAGCAGCCTTCTACAGGGGGCAGGGAACACTGAAGCTTTCTTT.

V gene TRBV27 combines with J gene TRBJ2-1; 10 bases line up with TRBD2. CDR3 length equals 15 residues. V lost 6 bases, J lost 7 bases, and 9 bases stayed unmatched. CDR1 MNHEY and CDR2 SMNVEV come from the germline V gene (reference sequence). The CDR3 DNA reads as TGTGCCAGCAGATCCACCGGGACTAGCGTAAATGAGCAGTTCTTC. Translated: CASRSTGTSVNEQFF.

This clone was counted once. The chain is built from TRBV5-1 and TRBJ2-7; 7 nucleotides align to TRBD1. V gave up 4 bases and J gave up 5 bases; unmatched junction bases: 6. The CDR3 is made up of 13 amino acids. Germline CDR1 SGHRS, CDR2 YFSETQ. In DNA, the CDR3 is TGCGCCAGCAGCGAGACAGGGACCCACGAGCAGTACTTC. Translating gives CASSETGTHEQYF.